Presented here are 15 T cell receptor beta chains from one specimen sequenced in a study of vaccination effects on CD4 cells after COVID-19. Antigen-specific CD4+ T cells were expanded with viral peptide pools in the ViraFEST assay before sequencing. It was after around eleven days of culture that CD4+ T cells were isolated. Vaccine recipients, nucleocapsid antibody negative, had no prior SARS-CoV-2 infection. Which antigens these TCRs recognize remains unknown. Profiling relied on immunoSEQ multiplex PCR, and the TCRdb table lists in-frame clones only, not all of them. The sample yields fewer than 70,000 clones, about 80% seen once. Sequencing used CD4+ T cells from PBMCs cultured with SARS-CoV-2 spike peptides, obtained before COVID-19 vaccination. These receptors all stem from a human donor who received a COVID-19 vaccine.

The CDR3 region has the DNA TGTGCCATCTCCCGGGAGGTCTATGGCTACACCTTC. Encoded protein: CAISREVYGYTF. This chain connects TRBV10-3 to TRBJ1-2; D is unresolved. V dropped 8 bases and J dropped 4 bases, with 11 bases sitting between them. The CDR3 covers 12 residues. Germline values: CDR1 ENHRY, CDR2 SYGVKD.

This chain links TRBV2 with TRBJ1-2; a weak D match, TRBD1 (6 bases). Trimming took off 3 bases at V and 4 bases at J, with 9 bases between the two ends. The CDR3 is made up of 13 amino acids. Germline V lookup: CDR1 SNHLY, CDR2 FYNNEI. The CDR3 loop is CASSEKGVYGYTF. The CDR3 nucleotides are TGTGCCAGCAGTGAGAAGGGGGTCTATGGCTACACCTTC.

The rearrangement joins TRBV30 to TRBJ1-2; no reliable D call. This CDR3 spans 12 amino acids. Germline values: CDR1 GTSNPN, CDR2 SVGIG (reference sequence). Trimming removed 0 bases at V and 7 bases at J, with 9 bases between. CDR3 sequence: CAWSVRVTGYTF. The CDR3 region has the DNA TGTGCCTGGAGTGTACGGGTTACTGGCTACACCTTC.

The V and J genes are TRBV2 and TRBJ2-5, with TRBD1 identical over 12 bases. The length of the CDR3 is 17 residues. Per germline, CDR1 SNHLY and CDR2 FYNNEI. J gave up 4 bases and V 7 bases, and 13 bases lay outside the gene matches. DNA for the CDR3: TGTGCCAGCAATGACGCTCCGGGACAGGGGGCCGGAGAGACCCAGTACTTC. The encoded protein is CASNDAPGQGAGETQYF. The full variable domain, with the rest looked up from reference TRBV2 and TRBJ2-5, is EPEVTQTPSHQVTQMGQEVILRCVPISNHLYFYWYRQILGQKVEFLVSFYNNEISEKSEIFDDQFSVERPDGSNFTLKIRSTKLEDSAMYFCASNDAPGQGAGETQYFGPGTRLLVL.

The genes are TRBV24-1 and TRBJ2-1; 7 nucleotides line up with TRBD1. Germline assignment: CDR1 KGHDR and CDR2 SFDVKD. Unmatched junction bases numbered 4, after V lost 3 bases and J lost 0 bases. This CDR3 has 16 residues. CDR3 DNA sequence: TGTGCCACCAGTGATCGGCACAGGGGCTCCTACAATGAGCAGTTCTTC. Protein sequence: CATSDRHRGSYNEQFF.

The chain carries TRBV5-1 and TRBJ1-1; 8 bases are shared with TRBD1. With 7 bases clipped from V and 5 bases from J, the junction kept 13 bases outside the gene matches. The germline V gene encodes CDR1 SGHRS and CDR2 YFSETQ. The CDR3 totals 15 residues. The CDR3 bases are TGCGCCAGCGGAAGAGCAGGGGGCGCCGGTACTGAAGCTTTCTTT. It translates to CASGRAGGAGTEAFF.

V usage is TRBV6-1 and J usage is TRBJ1-5; TRBD1 agrees at 10 bases. V lost 3 bases to trimming and J lost 3 bases; unmatched junction nucleotides: 5. From germline, CDR1 is MNHNS and CDR2 SASEGT. This CDR3 is 16 amino acids long. The DNA for the CDR3 is TGTGCCAGCAGTGATCCGGGACAGGGGAACAATCAGCCCCAGCATTTT. This gives the protein CASSDPGQGNNQPQHF.

The chain joins TRBV5-1 to TRBJ2-3; D unclear. The CDR3 consists of 13 residues. V was shortened by 3 bases and J by 6 bases, with 11 bases between the two germline ends. Germline V gene lookup returns CDR1 SGHRS and CDR2 YFSETQ. Written as DNA, the CDR3 is TGCGCCAGCAGCTCCCTCTCAGGCGATACGCAGTATTTT. Its protein is CASSSLSGDTQYF.

The chain recombines TRBV6-5 with TRBJ1-1; D is unresolved. Trimming shortened V by 6 bases and J by 4 bases, and 12 bases separated the two germline ends. CDR1 and CDR2 (germline): MNHEY, SVGAGI. The CDR3 has 13 residues. Here the CDR3 DNA reads TGTGCCAGCAGGGTAGCTCGCCGCACTGAAGCTTTCTTT. Translation gives CASRVARRTEAFF.

The chain links TRBV15 to TRBJ1-2; D is undetermined. From germline, CDR1 is LNHNV and CDR2 YYDKDF (reference sequence). The CDR3 is made up of 18 amino acids. The germline V and J ends were trimmed by 0 bases and 0 bases, with 17 bases remaining between them. The CDR3 bases are TGTGCCACCAGCAGAGATCTTGGTGATGGAACTGCTAACTATGGCTACACCTTC. As protein: CATSRDLGDGTANYGYTF. Looking up the rest from reference TRBV15 and TRBJ1-2 gives the full variable domain: DAMVIQNPRYQVTQFGKPVTLSCSQTLNHNVMYWYQQKSSQAPKLLFHYYDKDFNNEADTPDNFQSRRPNTSFCFLDIRSPGLGDTAMYLCATSRDLGDGTANYGYTFGSGTRLTVV.

J is TRBJ2-2 and V is TRBV18, with unresolved D. The germline gives CDR1 KGHSH, CDR2 LQKENI. The ends were cut back, 4 bases at V and 5 bases at J, with 20 bases in the middle. The CDR3 contains 17 residues. CDR3 nucleotide sequence: TGTGCCAGCTCACGATCGTCCCCGTCGGGTCGAACCGGGGAGCTGTTTTTT. Its translation: CASSRSSPSGRTGELFF.

A word on this clone: Different DNA sequences within this sample yield the same CDR3. The genes are TRBV3-1 (or the pseudogene TRBV3-2) and TRBJ1-1, with 8 bases identical to TRBD1. Germline-derived CDR1 and CDR2 are LGHDT and YNNKEL (reference sequence). The CDR3 length is 15 residues. Trimming cost V 3 bases and J 0 bases; bases outside gene matches: 3. The CDR3 reads CASSQGQVLNTEAFF. The CDR3 coding sequence is TGTGCCAGCAGCCAGGGACAGGTGCTGAACACTGAAGCTTTCTTT.

This clone was observed a few times. The V gene is TRBV3-1 (or the pseudogene TRBV3-2), the J gene TRBJ2-3; no clear D gene. V was shortened by 0 bases and J by 4 bases, with 11 bases between the two germline ends. From germline, CDR1 is LGHDT and CDR2 YNNKEL (reference sequence). This CDR3 has 15 amino acids. CDR3 sequence (DNA): TGTGCCAGCAGCCAAGACGGTATAGCAGCAGATACGCAGTATTTT. Its protein product is CASSQDGIAADTQYF.

This clone came up a few times. The chain uses TRBV9 and TRBJ1-2, with D tentatively TRBD1 (6 bases). Germline V CDR1 and CDR2: SGDLS, YYNGEE. CDR3 size: 15 residues. V lost 0 bases and J 5 bases, leaving 14 bases between the germline ends. Here the CDR3 reads CASSVEAGVGYGYTF. In nucleotides, the CDR3 is TGTGCCAGCAGCGTAGAGGCAGGGGTGGGATATGGCTACACCTTC.

This clone came up once. This rearrangement joins TRBV7-8 to TRBJ2-3; 7 nucleotides agree with TRBD2. This CDR3 spans 16 amino acids. Germline V gene sequence: CDR1 SGHVS, CDR2 FQNEAQ. After removal of 0 bases from V and 5 bases from J, the junction contained 8 bases not matched to a gene. CDR3 in DNA: TGTGCCAGCAGCTTAGCGCAGCGGGGTAATCGAGATACGCAGTATTTT. Protein sequence: CASSLAQRGNRDTQYF.